A selection of T cell receptor beta chains follows, all from one sample in a study of blood T cell repertoires in COVID-19. Using immunoSEQ multiplex PCR, the repertoire was profiled, and TCRdb retains in-frame clones only, with some absent. The sample yields under 300,000 clones, roughly three quarters seen once. What was sequenced was peripheral blood. Receptors were obtained from a woman in her forties with active or convalescent COVID-19. Each CDR3 is given with its conserved first and last residue. The order of the fields is V gene, J gene, clone size, D gene, CDR3 protein, CDR3 DNA. The D gene is left open where the match is weak. The listing skips clone size in some rows; elsewhere it reads once, few, many or a size class.

V: TRBV19; J: TRBJ1-1; size: NA; D: NA; CDR3: CASSIAGWGGAEAFF; DNA: TGTGCCAGTAGTATCGCCGGTTGGGGAGGCGCTGAAGCTTTCTTT
V: TRBV3-1/TRBV3-2; J: TRBJ1-5; size: few; D: NA; CDR3: CASSQGGPQHF; DNA: TGTGCCAGCAGCCAAGGGGGCCCCCAGCATTTT
V: TRBV12-3/TRBV12-4; J: TRBJ1-6; size: many; D: NA; CDR3: CASSLSDNSPLHF; DNA: TGTGCCAGCAGTTTGTCCGATAATTCACCCCTCCACTTT
V: TRBV5-6; J: TRBJ1-1; size: NA; D: NA; CDR3: CASSLVSGNTEAFF; DNA: TGTGCCAGCAGCTTGGTATCGGGGAACACTGAAGCTTTCTTT
V: TRBV27; J: TRBJ2-1; size: NA; D: NA; CDR3: CASSLFLSETPYNEQFF; DNA: TGTGCCAGCAGTTTATTCCTAAGTGAAACCCCGTACAATGAGCAGTTCTTC
V: TRBV7-9; J: TRBJ2-4; size: once; D: NA; CDR3: CASSAPRDSAKNIQYF; DNA: TGTGCCAGCAGCGCGCCGAGGGATTCAGCCAAAAACATTCAGTACTTC
V: TRBV6-6; J: TRBJ2-3; size: NA; D: TRBD2; CDR3: CASRDLAGGTDTQYF; DNA: TGTGCCAGCAGGGACCTAGCGGGGGGAACAGATACGCAGTATTTT
V: TRBV11-2; J: TRBJ2-3; size: once; D: TRBD2; CDR3: CASSNRRLAGNSTDTQYF; DNA: TGTGCCAGCAGCAACCGTAGACTAGCGGGGAATAGCACAGATACGCAGTATTTT
V: TRBV11-2; J: TRBJ1-2; size: NA; D: NA; CDR3: CASSLRVRDGGYTF; DNA: TGTGCCAGCAGCTTAAGGGTGCGGGACGGGGGCTACACCTTC
V: TRBV9; J: TRBJ1-6; size: once; D: NA; CDR3: CASSPRGGSYNSPLHF; DNA: TGTGCCAGCAGCCCCCGGGGAGGCTCCTATAATTCACCCCTCCACTTT
V: TRBV30; J: TRBJ1-5; size: NA; D: TRBD1; CDR3: CAVEVGGGQPQHF; DNA: TGTGCGGTGGAAGTAGGGGGCGGTCAGCCCCAGCATTTT
V: TRBV18; J: TRBJ1-4; size: NA; D: NA; CDR3: CASSQAGGVEKLFF; DNA: TGTGCCAGCTCCCAGGCTGGGGGCGTAGAAAAACTGTTTTTT
V: TRBV11-1; J: TRBJ2-3; size: NA; D: NA; CDR3: CASSRGGTDTQYF; DNA: TGTGCCAGCAGCAGGGGCGGCACAGATACGCAGTATTTT
V: TRBV28; J: TRBJ2-1; size: NA; D: TRBD2; CDR3: CASSTPGLVGGEQFF; DNA: TGTGCCAGCAGCACGCCGGGACTAGTAGGTGGTGAGCAGTTCTTC
V: TRBV5-4; J: TRBJ1-1; size: NA; D: NA; CDR3: CASTRVGGRVTEAFF; DNA: TGTGCCAGCACCCGAGTGGGGGGAAGGGTCACTGAAGCTTTCTTT
V: TRBV30; J: TRBJ1-3; size: NA; D: NA; CDR3: CAWSGVSGNTIYF; DNA: TGTGCCTGGAGTGGAGTGTCTGGAAACACCATATATTTT
V: TRBV5-5; J: TRBJ2-7; size: few; D: TRBD1; CDR3: CASSRDSEEAYEQYF; DNA: TGTGCCAGCAGCCGGGACAGCGAGGAGGCCTACGAGCAGTACTTC
V: TRBV30; J: TRBJ2-3; size: NA; D: TRBD1; CDR3: CAWSLGDRDTDTQYF; DNA: TGTGCCTGGAGCCTAGGGGACAGGGACACAGATACGCAGTATTTT
V: TRBV29-1; J: TRBJ2-1; size: NA; D: TRBD2; CDR3: CSVDPTTSYSYNEQFF; DNA: TGCAGCGTTGACCCGACGACTAGCTATTCCTACAATGAGCAGTTCTTC
V: TRBV24-1; J: TRBJ1-1; size: NA; D: NA; CDR3: CATSDGPGPGEAFF; DNA: TGTGCCACCAGTGATGGTCCAGGTCCCGGTGAAGCTTTCTTT
V: TRBV7-2; J: TRBJ1-1; size: NA; D: NA; CDR3: CASSLWAGMNTEAFF; DNA: TGTGCCAGCAGCTTATGGGCAGGGATGAACACTGAAGCTTTCTTT
V: TRBV5-6; J: TRBJ1-1; size: NA; D: NA; CDR3: CASSLAIYTEAFF; DNA: TGTGCCAGCAGCTTGGCCATTTACACTGAAGCTTTCTTT
V: TRBV10-3; J: TRBJ1-2; size: NA; D: NA; CDR3: CAISESGGDYGYTF; DNA: TGTGCCATCAGTGAGTCAGGGGGGGACTATGGCTACACCTTC
V: TRBV12-2; J: TRBJ2-5; size: NA; D: NA; CDR3: CASRLSWPGALSYQETQYF; DNA: TGTGCAAGTCGCCTCTCGTGGCCAGGGGCCCTCTCGTACCAAGAGACCCAGTACTTC